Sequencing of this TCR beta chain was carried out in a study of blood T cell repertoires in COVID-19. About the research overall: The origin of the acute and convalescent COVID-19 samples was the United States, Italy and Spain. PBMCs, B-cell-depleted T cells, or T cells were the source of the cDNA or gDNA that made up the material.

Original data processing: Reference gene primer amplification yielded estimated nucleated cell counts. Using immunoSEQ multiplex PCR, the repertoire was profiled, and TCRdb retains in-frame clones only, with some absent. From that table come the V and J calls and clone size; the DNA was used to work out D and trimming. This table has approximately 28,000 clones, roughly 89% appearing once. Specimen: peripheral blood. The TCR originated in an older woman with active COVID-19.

CDR3: CATMSGNEQFF. The DNA of the CDR3 is TGTGCCACTATGTCCGGGAATGAGCAGTTCTTC. The chain recombines TRBV7-7 with TRBJ2-1, with D uncertain. The germline V and J ends were trimmed by 10 bases and 7 bases, with 11 bases remaining between them. Germline-derived CDR1 and CDR2 are SSHAT and FNYEAQ (reference sequence). The CDR3 is made up of 11 amino acids. Full variable domain (missing parts from reference TRBV7-7 and TRBJ2-1): GAGVSQSPRYKVTKRGQDVTLRCDPISSHATLYWYQQALGQGPEFLTYFNYEAQPDKSGLPSDRFSAERPEGSISTLTIQRTEQRDSAMYRCATMSGNEQFFGPGTRLTVL.